The sample holds a few counts of the clone carrying this T cell receptor (beta chain). The antigen is not known. The data derive from a study of T cell repertoires in cytomegalovirus infection. The CDR3 runs to 14 residues. V was clipped by 1 base and J by 6 bases, with 10 bases between them. Germline V lookup: CDR1 SEHNR, CDR2 FQNEAQ (reference sequence). General observations from the study: The ex vivo response was dominated by HLA-C-restricted CMV-specific TCR beta clonotypes.

One entry per CDR3 protein, called by TCRdb with MiXCR from the reads. The sample lists 170,000 or so distinct CDR3 sequences, approximately 18% seen once, with 20% to 25% in the top ten. The sequence was obtained from a human donor in good health (CMV status not recorded). Some clones in this sample may be carry-over from other donors' samples. The sample taken for sequencing was CD8+ T cells from PBMCs. V usage is TRBV7-9 and J usage is TRBJ1-5; D remains unclear. The CDR3 bases are TGTGCCAGCAGCTTAGGCGGGAGAGGTCAGCCCCAGCATTTT. Its translation is CASSLGGRGQPQHF.